Presented here are 28 T cell receptor beta chains from one specimen sequenced in a study of CD8 T cells in ankylosing spondylitis. In TCRdb, the 5' RACE reads were re-called with MiXCR into one record per CDR3 protein. The sample has 150,000 to 200,000 distinct CDR3 sequences, around 17% seen once; the top ten hold approximately 7.8%. What was sequenced was blood, either unsorted or a sorted T cell fraction (not recorded which). These receptors originate from a male donor with ankylosing spondylitis or in good health (not recorded which).

Concerning this clonotype itself: A junction end diverges from the germline sequence, so it may reflect a read error. The J gene is TRBJ1-2, the V gene TRBV4-2, with TRBD1 identical over 9 bases. The germline V gene has CDR1 LGHNA and CDR2 YNFKEQ. The CDR3 sequence is 15 residues long. The CDR3 spells CASTQGGGQGSGYTF. In DNA, the CDR3 is TGTGCCAGCACCCAAGGAGGAGGACAGGGGTCTGGCTACACCTTC.

In its sample, this clonotype was seen many times. The rearrangement joins TRBV12-3 or TRBV12-4 to TRBJ2-2; no clear D. CDR3 length: 13 amino acids. V gave up 7 bases and J gave up 5 bases, with 11 bases separating them. The CDR3 DNA follows: TGTGCCAGCAAACGGCTATTGACCGGGGAGCTGTTTTTT. Encoded protein: CASKRLLTGELFF.

This clonotype was detected a few times. The chain combines TRBV29-1 with TRBJ1-2; D remains unclear. The CDR3 has 12 residues. V shed 5 bases and J shed 8 bases, with 15 bases lying between them. Looked up from germline, CDR1 is SQVTM and CDR2 is ANQGSEA. The chain's CDR3 is CSVLKGEGGYTF. In nucleotides, the CDR3 is TGCAGCGTTCTGAAGGGTGAAGGAGGCTACACCTTC.

This clonotype occurred a few times. The J gene is TRBJ2-1, the V gene TRBV7-2; TRBD1 matches 7 bases. CDR3 length: 14 residues. Germline values: CDR1 SGHTA, CDR2 FQGNSA. Trimming cost V 7 bases and J 1 base; bases outside gene matches: 4. The CDR3 spells CASTDRASYNEQFF. As DNA, the CDR3 is TGTGCCAGCACTGACAGGGCTTCCTACAATGAGCAGTTCTTC.

Only a few counts were recorded for this clonotype. This sequence joins TRBV28 and TRBJ2-7; D gene unclear. The CDR3 has 11 amino acids. Germline lookup yields CDR1 MDHEN and CDR2 SYDVKM. The V end was cut by 10 bases, the J end by 2 bases, with 9 bases between. The CDR3: CATRTPYEQYF. CDR3 nucleotide sequence: TGTGCCACCCGAACTCCCTACGAGCAGTACTTC.

This clonotype was seen a few times. The gene calls are TRBV12-3 or TRBV12-4 and TRBJ1-3, with D perhaps matching TRBD1 (6 bases). V was clipped by 6 bases and J by 6 bases, with 12 bases between them. This CDR3 is 13 amino acids long. This CDR3 is CASSQDRVNTIYF. CDR3 nucleotides: TGTGCCAGCAGCCAGGACAGAGTAAACACCATATATTTT.

Ten or more counts support this clonotype. The chain is built from TRBV20-1 and TRBJ2-1; D possibly corresponds to TRBD2 (6 bases). Trimming left V 3 bases short and J 5 bases short, with 20 bases between. The germline V gene encodes CDR1 DFQATT and CDR2 SNEGSKA (reference sequence). The CDR3 sequence is 16 residues long. The CDR3 region is CSASFWGGKGNNEQFF. The CDR3 nucleotides are TGCAGTGCTAGCTTCTGGGGCGGGAAGGGCAACAATGAGCAGTTCTTC.

This clonotype was seen repeatedly, ten times or more. V is TRBV5-1 and J is TRBJ1-1, with 11 bases fitting TRBD1. The germline V gene encodes CDR1 SGHRS and CDR2 YFSETQ. There are 19 residues in the CDR3. J gave up 1 base and V 4 bases, and 15 bases lay outside the gene matches. The DNA for the CDR3 is TGCGCCAGCAGCCTGGGGACAGGGGGGCCCCGTAGTGGGAACACTGAAGCTTTCTTT. Protein product: CASSLGTGGPRSGNTEAFF. The variable domain in full, completed from reference TRBV5-1 and TRBJ1-1, reads KAGVTQTPRYLIKTRGQQVTLSCSPISGHRSVSWYQQTPGQGLQFLFEYFSETQRNKGNFPGRFSGRQFSNSRSEMNVSTLELGDSALYLCASSLGTGGPRSGNTEAFFGQGTRLTVV.

This clonotype has a count of ten or more. The genes are TRBV28 and TRBJ2-2; 16 bases are a match to TRBD2. V lost 4 bases and J lost 9; bases outside the gene matches: 8. CDR3 length equals 17 residues. In germline, CDR1 is MDHEN, CDR2 SYDVKM. Here the CDR3 DNA reads TGTGCCAGCAGTTCCGGGACTAGCGGGAGGGCCTACCGGGAGCTGTTTTTT. This codes for CASSSGTSGRAYRELFF.

This clonotype showed up many times. CDR3 nucleotides: TGTGCCAGCAGTCGGGGATGGGGCAATCAGCCCCAGCATTTT. Translating gives CASSRGWGNQPQHF. V and J are TRBV28 and TRBJ1-5, with D unresolved. Germline assignment: CDR1 MDHEN and CDR2 SYDVKM. Trimming left V 5 bases short and J 2 bases short, with 10 bases between. The CDR3 is 14 amino acids. The variable domain in full, completed from reference TRBV28 and TRBJ1-5, reads DVKVTQSSRYLVKRTGEKVFLECVQDMDHENMFWYRQDPGLGLRLIYFSYDVKMKEKGDIPEGYSVSREKKERFSLILESASTNQTSMYLCASSRGWGNQPQHFGDGTRLSIL.

Concerning this clonotype: One base away lies a much larger clone, so this may be a sequencing read error. J is TRBJ1-3 and V is TRBV2; TRBD1 agrees at 7 bases. The CDR3 runs 17 residues. The germline gives CDR1 SNHLY, CDR2 FYNNEI. The CDR3 sequence: CTSSETGAAVSGNTIYF. The CDR3 nucleotides are TGTACCAGCAGTGAAACAGGGGCCGCCGTCTCTGGAAACACCATATATTTT.

This clonotype was found a few times. The chain has TRBV13 and TRBJ2-2, with no clear D. The CDR3 runs 15 residues. Trimming stripped 1 base from V and 0 bases from J, with 6 bases between. Germline values: CDR1 PRHDT, CDR2 FYEKMQ (reference sequence). The CDR3 reads CASSLERTNTGELFF. The CDR3 bases are TGTGCCAGCAGCTTAGAACGGACGAACACCGGGGAGCTGTTTTTT.

The V gene is TRBV27, the J gene TRBJ1-1; 7 positions agree with TRBD1. With 5 bases clipped from V and 7 bases from J, the junction kept 13 bases outside the gene matches. Germline loops: CDR1 MNHEY, CDR2 SMNVEV (reference sequence). This CDR3 comprises 15 residues. DNA for the CDR3: TGTGCCAGCAGTCTCTTCCCGCCAGGGGGGGGTGAAGCTTTCTTT. It codes for CASSLFPPGGGEAFF.

This clonotype was recorded at least ten times. This chain uses TRBV5-5 with TRBJ1-1; no reliable D call. Germline V gives CDR1 SGHKS, CDR2 YYEKEE (reference sequence). The CDR3 length is 11 residues. The V and J ends lost 1 base and 5 bases respectively, with 3 bases between them. This chain's CDR3 is CASSLSTEAFF. The CDR3 region has the DNA TGTGCCAGCAGCTTGAGTACTGAAGCTTTCTTT.

This clonotype was counted between two and nine times. The DNA for the CDR3 is TGTGCCAGCAGTTTGTGGCAATATGAGCAGTTCTTC. This gives the protein CASSLWQYEQFF. The rearrangement links TRBV12-3 or TRBV12-4 to TRBJ2-1; no clear D. Trimming removed 3 bases at V and 8 bases at J, with 8 bases between. There are 12 residues in the CDR3.

The sample holds many counts of this clonotype. This sequence joins TRBV7-3 and TRBJ1-2; possibly TRBD1 for D (6 bases). CDR3 size: 17 residues. The germline CDR1 and CDR2 sequences are SGHTA and FQGTGA. The V and J ends lost 1 base and 5 bases respectively, with 20 bases between them. CDR3 bases: TGTGCCAGCAGCTTAAACGCGGGGGGGGCAGGTACTTATGGCTACACCTTC. Translated, it gives CASSLNAGGAGTYGYTF. The full variable domain, with the rest looked up from reference TRBV7-3 and TRBJ1-2, is GAGVSQTPSNKVTEKGKYVELRCDPISGHTALYWYRQSLGQGPEFLIYFQGTGAADDSGLPNDRFFAVRPEGSVSTLKIQRTERGDSAVYLCASSLNAGGAGTYGYTFGSGTRLTVV.

This clonotype occurred many times. The rearrangement uses TRBV5-6 and TRBJ1-5, with 9 positions matching TRBD1. Germline V gene data show CDR1 as SGHDT and CDR2 as YYEEEE. J lost 0 bases, V lost 4 bases, and 8 bases had no gene match. CDR3 length: 17 residues. The CDR3 reads CASSMGQGRYSNQPQHF. The CDR3 nucleotides read TGTGCCAGCAGCATGGGACAGGGACGATATAGCAATCAGCCCCAGCATTTT.

This clonotype has just a few counts. V usage is TRBV20-1 and J usage is TRBJ2-7; 9 nucleotides align to TRBD1. Trimming cost V 3 bases and J 3 bases; bases outside gene matches: 6. The CDR3 runs 14 residues. Germline CDR1 is DFQATT and CDR2 is SNEGSKA (reference sequence). The CDR3 loop reads CSASNRGRGYEQYF. The CDR3 bases are TGCAGTGCTAGCAACAGGGGGCGAGGCTACGAGCAGTACTTC.

This clonotype has a count of ten or more. The chain uses TRBV20-1 and TRBJ2-3, with D possibly TRBD2 on 6 matching bases. Trimming left V 4 bases short and J 3 bases short, with 11 bases between. The CDR3 runs 13 residues. The germline gives CDR1 DFQATT, CDR2 SNEGSKA (reference sequence). In DNA, the CDR3 is TGCAGTGCTATCGGGGGTTTGACAGATACGCAGTATTTT. This codes for CSAIGGLTDTQYF.

The genes are TRBV6-5 and TRBJ1-4; weak D call: TRBD1 (6 bases). Per germline, CDR1 MNHEY and CDR2 SVGAGI. The V gene lost 4 bases and the J gene lost 4 bases, with 16 bases spanning the gap. The CDR3 totals 16 residues. CDR3 coding DNA: TGTGCCAGCAGTTCCTTCACAGGGCTTGGTAATGAAAAACTGTTTTTT. It encodes CASSSFTGLGNEKLFF.

This clonotype was recorded many times. The chain uses TRBV27 and TRBJ2-7; 10 bases are a match to TRBD2. J was trimmed by 5 bases and V by 4 bases; bases with no gene match: 8. CDR3 length: 15 amino acids. CDR1 is MNHEY and CDR2 is SMNVEV in the germline V gene (reference sequence). The CDR3 nucleotides read TGTGCCAGCAGTTGGGACCTAGCGGGAGTGAACGAGCAGTACTTC. It encodes CASSWDLAGVNEQYF.

Turning to this clonotype: A much more abundant neighbour one base away suggests this may be a read error. The J gene is TRBJ2-7, the V gene TRBV4-1; TRBD2 might be the D (6 bases). The germline CDR1 and CDR2 sequences are MGHRA and YSYEKL. This CDR3 comprises 13 residues. CDR3 region: CAGSQGRSYEQYF. The CDR3, as DNA: TGCGCCGGCAGCCAAGGGAGGTCCTACGAGCAGTACTTC.

This clonotype has only a few counts. A much larger clone sits a single nucleotide away, making a read error possible. V gene TRBV3-1 combines with J gene TRBJ1-1; D uncertain. V gave up 0 bases and J gave up 1 base, with 6 bases separating them. The CDR3 has 14 amino acids. CDR1 and CDR2 (germline): LGHDT, YNNKEL (reference sequence). CDR3: CASSQEAGNTEAFF. Written as DNA, the CDR3 is TGTGCCAGCAGCCAAGAGGCCGGGAACACTGAAGCTTTCTTT.

In this sample, this clonotype turned up a few times. This chain joins TRBV5-1 and TRBJ1-1; D may be TRBD1 (5 bases). Deletions cut 0 bases from V and 5 bases from J, with 11 bases between. Germline lookup yields CDR1 SGHRS and CDR2 YFSETQ. The CDR3 is 14 amino acids. CDR3 sequence reads: CASSLGSGTTEAFF. The CDR3 nucleotides read TGCGCCAGCAGCTTGGGTTCAGGGACGACTGAAGCTTTCTTT.

This clonotype was detected only once. The J gene is TRBJ1-1, the V gene TRBV18, with 9 bases that match TRBD1. This CDR3 is 13 amino acids long. V trimming: 2 bases; J trimming: 12 bases; junction bases outside the gene matches: 7. Germline-derived CDR1 and CDR2 are KGHSH and LQKENI. The CDR3 bases are TGTGCCAGCTCACCAGGGCCGGGACAGGGAACTTTCTTT. It codes for CASSPGPGQGTFF.

This clonotype has just a few counts. V gene TRBV5-1 combines with J gene TRBJ1-5; D is undetermined. Trimming cost V 1 base and J 6 bases, with 14 bases left between them. The germline gives CDR1 SGHRS, CDR2 YFSETQ. The CDR3 runs 15 residues. The CDR3 loop is CASSLNPGWSQPQHF. The CDR3 coding sequence is TGCGCCAGCAGCTTGAACCCGGGGTGGAGTCAGCCCCAGCATTTT.

This rearrangement joins TRBV5-6 to TRBJ2-4, with 8 bases identical to TRBD1. CDR1 SGHDT and CDR2 YYEEEE come from the germline V gene. This CDR3 contains 12 residues. V shed 4 bases, J shed 15 bases, and the junction held 9 bases outside the gene matches. The CDR3 sequence is CASSAGQGVGYF. CDR3 DNA sequence: TGTGCCAGCAGCGCTGGACAGGGAGTCGGGTACTTC.

This clonotype appeared many times. V gene TRBV20-1 combines with J gene TRBJ2-7, with 9 bases identical to TRBD2. Germline values: CDR1 DFQATT, CDR2 SNEGSKA (reference sequence). The CDR3 is 14 amino acids. J lost 4 bases, V lost 0 bases, and 4 bases had no gene match. The CDR3, as DNA: TGCAGTGCTAGAGATTATACTAGCGGGTACGAGCAGTACTTC. Translation: CSARDYTSGYEQYF.